This T cell receptor beta chain originates from a study of T cell changes during pregnancy in multiple sclerosis. This CDR3 has 15 residues. Germline CDR1 reads SGHAT; CDR2 reads FQNNGV. The junction had 7 bases not matched to a gene; V was cut back by 5 bases and J by 2 bases. This table comes from immunoSEQ multiplex PCR, and its TCRdb copy is limited to in-frame clones, with some not included. The sample has approximately 53,000 clones, around 87% seen once. This receptor was taken from a female donor in good health, enrolled as a control in a pregnancy study. The sequencing here drew on peripheral blood, taken after pregnancy. V usage is TRBV11-2 and J usage is TRBJ2-3; 7 nucleotides align to TRBD1. The CDR3 DNA sequence: TGTGCCAGCAGCCCCCAGACAGGGAACACAGATACGCAGTATTTT. It encodes CASSPQTGNTDTQYF. Filled out from reference TRBV11-2 and TRBJ2-3, the complete variable domain reads EAGVAQSPRYKIIEKRQSVAFWCNPISGHATLYWYQQILGQGPKLLIQFQNNGVVDDSQLPKDRFSAERLKGVDSTLKIQPAKLEDSAVYLCASSPQTGNTDTQYFGPGTRLTVL.